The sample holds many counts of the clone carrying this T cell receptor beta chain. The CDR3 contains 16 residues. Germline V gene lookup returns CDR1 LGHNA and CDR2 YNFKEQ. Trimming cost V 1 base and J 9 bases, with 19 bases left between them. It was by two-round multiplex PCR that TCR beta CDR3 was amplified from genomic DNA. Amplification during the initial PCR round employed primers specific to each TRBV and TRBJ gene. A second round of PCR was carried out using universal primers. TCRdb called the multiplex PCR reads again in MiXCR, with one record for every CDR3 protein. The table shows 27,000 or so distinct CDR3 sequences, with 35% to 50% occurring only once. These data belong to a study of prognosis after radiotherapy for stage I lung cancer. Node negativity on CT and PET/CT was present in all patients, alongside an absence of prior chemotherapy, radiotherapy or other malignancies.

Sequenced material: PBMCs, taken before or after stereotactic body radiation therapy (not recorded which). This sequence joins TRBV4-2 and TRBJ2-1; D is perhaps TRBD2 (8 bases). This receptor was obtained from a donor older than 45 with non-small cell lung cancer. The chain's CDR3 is CASSQVISGTDGEQFF. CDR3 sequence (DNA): TGTGCCAGCAGCCAAGTCATTAGCGGGACAGACGGTGAGCAGTTCTTC.